A selection of T cell receptor beta chains follows, all from one sample in a study of cytomegalovirus exposure and HLA in healthy donors. The table came from immunoSEQ multiplex PCR; TCRdb's copy has only in-frame clones and leaves some out. Of 200,000 to 250,000 clones in the sample, approximately 80% are singletons; the top ten hold about 1.7%. Sequencing input: PBMCs. Source of these receptors: a man aged 45 to 65 in good health and CMV-seronegative. The CDR3 runs from the conserved cysteine through the conserved F or W. Each record gives: J gene, CDR3 length, D gene, clone size, V gene, CDR3 protein, CDR3 DNA. D genes are given only for firm matches. Size values are once, few and many counts, or a class for expanded clones, and some rows have none.

>TRBJ2-7|14|TRBD1|-|TRBV7-3
CASSPRGQGYEQYF
TGTGCCAGCAGCCCCCGGGGACAGGGATACGAGCAGTACTTC
>TRBJ1-1|14|-|few|TRBV5-4
CASSRGLMNTEAFF
TGTGCCAGCAGCCGGGGACTGATGAACACTGAAGCTTTCTTT
>TRBJ2-7|17|TRBD2|-|TRBV11-2
CASSQTPLLAASYEQYF
TGTGCCAGCAGCCAAACCCCGCTACTAGCGGCATCCTACGAGCAGTACTTC
>TRBJ1-1|15|TRBD1|-|TRBV27
CASSHRTGLNTEAFF
TGTGCCAGCAGTCATAGGACAGGACTGAACACTGAAGCTTTCTTT
>TRBJ2-1|16|TRBD1|-|TRBV29-1
CSVTKGTGGSYNEQFF
TGCAGCGTAACAAAGGGGACAGGGGGCTCCTACAATGAGCAGTTCTTC
>TRBJ2-7|15|-|few|TRBV28
CASSLLKAEPYEQYF
TGTGCCAGCAGTTTGTTAAAGGCGGAGCCCTACGAGCAGTACTTC
>TRBJ2-4|17|-|-|TRBV4-1
CASSQEWSGPAKNIQYF
TGCGCCAGCAGCCAAGAATGGTCAGGGCCAGCCAAAAACATTCAGTACTTC
>TRBJ2-2|17|TRBD2|-|TRBV5-6
CASSRPGTSGNTGELFF
TGTGCCAGCAGCAGACCCGGGACTAGCGGGAACACCGGGGAGCTGTTTTTT
>TRBJ2-3|17|-|-|TRBV28
CASLGGQSVISTDTQYF
TGTGCCAGCTTGGGTGGACAGAGCGTAATTAGCACAGATACGCAGTATTTT
>TRBJ2-1|20|TRBD2|-|TRBV2
CASRVNGQRGAGGPYNEQFF
TGTGCCAGCAGAGTGAATGGGCAGAGGGGAGCGGGAGGCCCTTACAATGAGCAGTTCTTC
>TRBJ1-1|12|-|-|TRBV27
CASSPGTPEAFF
TGTGCCAGCAGTCCGGGGACACCTGAAGCTTTCTTT
>TRBJ1-4|12|-|-|TRBV5-1
CASSFNNEKLFF
TGCGCCAGCAGCTTTAATAATGAAAAACTGTTTTTT
>TRBJ1-4|13|-|-|TRBV29-1
CSVGSYRGEKLFF
TGCAGCGTTGGCTCGTATAGGGGGGAAAAACTGTTTTTT
>TRBJ1-6|15|TRBD1|-|TRBV7-9
CASSLEGTAHSPLHF
TGTGCCAGCAGCTTAGAGGGGACAGCGCACTCACCCCTCCACTTT
>TRBJ2-6|17|-|-|TRBV11-2
CASSLPLTKVGANVLTF
TGTGCCAGCAGCTTACCGCTTACTAAGGTGGGGGCCAACGTCCTGACTTTC
>TRBJ1-1|15|-|-|TRBV18
CASSPAGQRNTEAFF
TGTGCCAGCTCACCGGCAGGGCAGCGAAACACTGAAGCTTTCTTT
>TRBJ1-4|15|TRBD1|few|TRBV7-8
CASSLVGTGPRKLFF
TGTGCCAGCAGCTTAGTTGGGACAGGGCCCCGGAAGCTGTTTTTT
>TRBJ2-5|14|TRBD1|-|TRBV9
CASSPRDRQETQYF
TGTGCCAGCAGCCCCCGGGACAGGCAAGAGACCCAGTACTTC
>TRBJ2-3|16|TRBD1|-|TRBV7-9
CSSSFSQGAGTDTQYF
TGTTCCAGCAGCTTCTCACAGGGGGCTGGCACAGATACGCAGTATTTT
>TRBJ2-3|12|-|-|TRBV5-1
CASSFAGDTQYF
TGCGCCAGCAGCTTTGCCGGAGATACGCAGTATTTT
>TRBJ2-7|14|TRBD1|-|TRBV25-1
CASSDRTGTYEQYF
TGTGCCAGCAGTGACCGGACAGGGACCTACGAGCAGTACTTC
>TRBJ2-6|15|TRBD1|-|TRBV5-1
CASSPGTAGANVLTF
TGCGCCAGCAGCCCAGGGACAGCTGGGGCCAACGTCCTGACTTTC
>TRBJ2-4|14|TRBD1|once|TRBV5-5
CASSVGQGIYIQYF
TGTGCCAGCAGCGTTGGACAGGGGATTTACATTCAGTACTTC
>TRBJ1-2|13|-|-|TRBV9
CASSVSVAGGYTF
TGTGCCAGCAGCGTATCGGTCGCGGGCGGCTACACCTTC
>TRBJ1-1|11|-|-|TRBV7-9
CASSLTGEAFF
TGTGCCAGCAGCTTAACGGGTGAAGCTTTCTTT
>TRBJ2-3|15|TRBD1|-|TRBV7-7
CASSPAGTGTDTQYF
TGTGCTAGCAGCCCTGCTGGGACAGGCACAGATACGCAGTATTTT
>TRBJ2-7|14|TRBD1|few|TRBV7-9
CASSLRTGVYEQYF
TGTGCCAGCAGCTTACGGACAGGGGTCTACGAGCAGTACTTC
>TRBJ2-1|16|TRBD1|-|TRBV6-5
CASSSTQGATHNEQFF
TGTGCCAGCAGTTCTACTCAGGGGGCCACCCACAATGAGCAGTTCTTC
>TRBJ1-2|12|-|-|TRBV28
CASSKDIRGYTF
TGTGCCAGCAGTAAGGACATCCGTGGCTACACCTTC
>TRBJ1-6|16|-|-|TRBV4-2
CASSQDPGQYNSPLHF
TGTGCCAGCAGCCAAGATCCAGGACAGTATAATTCACCCCTCCACTTT
>TRBJ1-2|12|TRBD1|-|TRBV27
CASGDRGYGYTF
TGTGCCAGCGGGGACAGGGGCTATGGCTACACCTTC
>TRBJ1-6|17|TRBD1|few|TRBV6-1
CASSEPGRGLRNSPLHF
TGTGCCAGCAGTGAGCCGGGCAGGGGGCTTCGTAATTCACCCCTCCACTTT
>TRBJ1-2|15|TRBD1|-|TRBV11-2
CASRDVVRGNYGYTF
TGTGCCAGCAGGGACGTGGTCAGGGGGAACTATGGCTACACCTTC
>TRBJ2-5|14|TRBD1|-|TRBV5-1
CASSPGTAQETQYF
TGCGCCAGCAGCCCCGGGACAGCGCAAGAGACCCAGTACTTC
>TRBJ2-1|14|-|-|TRBV7-3
CASSFAGAYNEQFF
TGTGCCAGCAGCTTCGCAGGGGCTTACAATGAGCAGTTCTTC
>TRBJ2-7|15|TRBD2|-|TRBV11-2
CASSPWVAGPHEQYF
TGTGCCAGCAGTCCCTGGGTAGCGGGTCCCCACGAGCAGTACTTC
>TRBJ1-1|13|TRBD1|-|TRBV29-1
CSVGTGRYTEAFF
TGCAGCGTGGGGACAGGGCGGTACACTGAAGCTTTCTTT
>TRBJ1-2|15|-|-|TRBV5-1
CASSLAQGGPYGYTF
TGCGCCAGCAGCTTGGCCCAGGGAGGCCCCTATGGCTACACCTTC
>TRBJ1-6|14|-|-|TRBV9
CASSVGGVNSPLHF
TGTGCCAGCAGCGTCGGGGGAGTTAATTCACCCCTCCACTTT
>TRBJ2-7|15|-|-|TRBV5-1
CASSLERSGSYEQYF
TGCGCCAGCAGCTTGGAGCGGAGTGGGTCCTACGAGCAGTACTTC
>TRBJ2-7|14|-|-|TRBV11-2
CASSLTQGHHEQYF
TGTGCCAGCAGCTTAACCCAGGGGCACCACGAGCAGTACTTC
>TRBJ2-7|15|TRBD2|-|TRBV4-1
CASSRLGEGRNEQYF
TGCGCCAGCAGCCGGTTGGGGGAGGGCCGCAACGAGCAGTACTTC
>TRBJ2-1|12|-|few|TRBV4-1
CASSLWGEMQFF
TGCGCCAGCAGCCTGTGGGGGGAGATGCAGTTCTTC
>TRBJ2-3|16|TRBD1|-|TRBV29-1
CSSDSGTGAFTDTQYF
TGCAGCTCGGATTCCGGGACAGGGGCCTTCACAGATACGCAGTATTTT
>TRBJ1-1|11|-|-|TRBV30
CAWSGGAEAFF
TGTGCCTGGAGTGGGGGGGCTGAAGCTTTCTTT
>TRBJ2-2|15|TRBD1|-|TRBV12-5
CASGIRQGPTGELFF
TGTGCTAGTGGTATACGACAGGGCCCCACCGGGGAGCTGTTTTTT
>TRBJ2-5|15|TRBD1|-|TRBV6-6
CASRVGQGWGETQYF
TGTGCCAGCAGGGTGGGACAGGGGTGGGGAGAGACCCAGTACTTC
>TRBJ2-7|18|TRBD2|-|TRBV28
CASSFLPLSGSRSYEQYF
TGTGCCAGCAGTTTTTTACCTCTTAGCGGGAGTAGAAGCTACGAGCAGTACTTC
>TRBJ1-2|13|-|once|TRBV6-1
CASRETGRYGYTF
TGTGCCAGCAGAGAGACAGGTCGCTATGGCTACACCTTC
>TRBJ1-2|16|-|-|TRBV25-1
CASSALAGRERDGYTF
TGTGCCAGCAGTGCCCTAGCGGGCAGGGAGAGGGATGGCTACACCTTC
>TRBJ1-5|14|-|-|TRBV9
CASSVGDTNQPQHF
TGTGCCAGCAGCGTAGGGGACACCAATCAGCCCCAGCATTTT
>TRBJ2-3|16|TRBD2|once|TRBV5-1
CASSSGLAEGADTQYF
TGCGCCAGCAGCTCGGGACTAGCGGAAGGAGCAGATACGCAGTATTTT
>TRBJ2-3|15|TRBD2|-|TRBV27
CASGLGLTSTDTQYF
TGTGCCAGCGGGCTGGGACTAACTAGCACAGATACGCAGTATTTT